One sample yielded the 28 T cell receptor beta chains listed below, sequenced in a study of shared clonotypes between healthy human individuals. Assay: immunoSEQ multiplex PCR; the TCRdb copy retains only in-frame clones and omits some. The sample yields 1.5 million to 1.9 million clones, roughly 98% seen once. Sequenced sample: naive CD4+ T cells sorted from blood. As to subset: CD45RA+ positively selected. Receptor source: a man aged 25 to 45 in good health.

The chain combines TRBV19 with TRBJ2-7; D might be TRBD1 or TRBD2, each matching 5 bases. CDR3 length equals 17 residues. Trimming pared 2 bases from V and 2 bases from J, leaving 19 bases between. Germline V gene data show CDR1 as LNHDA and CDR2 as SQIVND (reference sequence). CDR3 sequence: CASSIPQITGATYEQYF. DNA of the CDR3: TGTGCCAGTAGTATACCACAAATCACCGGGGCCACCTACGAGCAGTACTTC.

The chain recombines TRBV5-1 with TRBJ2-7; the match to TRBD2 covers 8 bases. Trimming took 1 base from V and 2 from J; bases not matched to a gene: 11. The CDR3 loop spans 17 amino acids. Germline V gene sequence: CDR1 SGHRS, CDR2 YFSETQ. The CDR3 DNA sequence: TGCGCCAGCAGCTTGCAATCTTCCGGGAGGGCTACCTACGAGCAGTACTTC. Its protein product is CASSLQSSGRATYEQYF.

The genes are TRBV13 and TRBJ2-7, with a possible D match to TRBD1 (6 bases). The length of the CDR3 is 14 residues. CDR1 PRHDT and CDR2 FYEKMQ come from the germline V gene (reference sequence). V lost 3 bases and J lost 4, with 13 bases in between. The CDR3 DNA reads TGTGCCAGCAGCTTGGCCAGGGGTACTTACGAGCAGTACTTC. Translation: CASSLARGTYEQYF.

The chain is built from TRBV6-4 and TRBJ1-5; a weak D match, TRBD1 (6 bases). There are 19 residues in the CDR3. V dropped 3 bases and J dropped 5 bases, with 26 bases sitting between them. Germline V gives CDR1 MRHNA, CDR2 SNTAGT. The chain's CDR3 is CASSESKGVRRQADQPQHF. The CDR3 coding sequence is TGTGCCAGCAGTGAATCTAAGGGGGTCCGGCGCCAGGCCGATCAGCCCCAGCATTTT.

The CDR3 region is CATSRRTGGTNEKLFF. CDR3 DNA sequence: TGTGCCACCAGCAGAAGGACAGGGGGCACTAATGAAAAACTGTTTTTT. The rearrangement links TRBV15 to TRBJ1-4; TRBD1 matches 11 bases. Losses at the gene ends were 2 bases for V and 2 bases for J; bases not matched to a gene: 1. Germline loops: CDR1 LNHNV, CDR2 YYDKDF (reference sequence). The CDR3 runs 16 residues.

V is TRBV28 and J is TRBJ1-5; 9 bases line up with TRBD1. The CDR3 has 17 residues. The germline gives CDR1 MDHEN, CDR2 SYDVKM. With 5 bases clipped from V and 3 bases from J, the junction kept 11 bases outside the gene matches. This chain's CDR3 is CASSVRQGVALNQPQHF. The DNA for the CDR3 is TGTGCCAGCAGTGTCCGACAGGGGGTAGCCCTCAATCAGCCCCAGCATTTT.

This clone was seen just once. The chain employs TRBV4-2 and TRBJ2-2, with D perhaps given as TRBD1 or TRBD2 (6 bases each). V was cut by 3 bases and J by 1 base, with 12 bases left in between. The CDR3 runs 16 residues. The germline V gene has CDR1 LGHNA and CDR2 YNFKEQ. The CDR3 nucleotides read TGTGCCAGCAGCCAGGAGGGGGTAGGGAACACCGGGGAGCTGTTTTTT. This codes for CASSQEGVGNTGELFF.

The V and J genes are TRBV10-1 and TRBJ2-1, with no clear D. The V and J ends lost 1 base and 2 bases respectively, with 12 bases between them. The CDR3 length is 16 residues. Germline V gives CDR1 WNHNN, CDR2 SYGVQD (reference sequence). The CDR3 DNA reads as TGCGCCAGCAGTGAGTTTGGGCAGGCACCCTACAATGAGCAGTTCTTC. Amino acids: CASSEFGQAPYNEQFF.

V usage is TRBV11-2 and J usage is TRBJ2-1; maybe TRBD2 (6 bases). Trimming stripped 4 bases from V and 8 bases from J, with 21 bases between. Looked up from germline, CDR1 is SGHAT and CDR2 is FQNNGV. The CDR3 runs to 16 residues. The CDR3 loop is CASSYGSTPLGDEQFF. CDR3 nucleotides: TGTGCCAGCAGCTACGGGAGTACCCCGTTAGGCGATGAGCAGTTCTTC.

The genes are TRBV2 and TRBJ2-3, with 15 positions matching TRBD2. This CDR3 has 14 residues. From germline, CDR1 is SNHLY and CDR2 FYNNEI. V gave up 8 bases and J gave up 5 bases; unmatched junction bases: 2. The CDR3 DNA reads as TGTGCCAGCCAGGGACTAGCGGGAGGAGATACGCAGTATTTT. Translation: CASQGLAGGDTQYF. Combining the CDR3 with reference TRBV2 and TRBJ2-3 gives the whole variable domain EPEVTQTPSHQVTQMGQEVILRCVPISNHLYFYWYRQILGQKVEFLVSFYNNEISEKSEIFDDQFSVERPDGSNFTLKIRSTKLEDSAMYFCASQGLAGGDTQYFGPGTRLTVL.

The genes are TRBV28 and TRBJ2-2, with D maybe TRBD1 (8 bases). Germline CDR1 reads MDHEN; CDR2 reads SYDVKM. Deletions cut 4 bases from V and 3 bases from J, with 12 bases between. The CDR3 covers 15 residues. The CDR3 coding sequence is TGTGCCAGCAGTTCAACAGGGGGGGACACCGGGGAGCTGTTTTTT. It encodes CASSSTGGDTGELFF.

The chain is built from TRBV5-1 and TRBJ2-1; TRBD1 is a possible D gene (6 bases). Germline V gene lookup returns CDR1 SGHRS and CDR2 YFSETQ. The CDR3 contains 14 residues. Trimming stripped 4 bases from V and 7 bases from J, with 15 bases between. The CDR3 reads CASSGLGARNEQFF. CDR3 in DNA: TGCGCCAGCAGCGGTCTGGGGGCAAGGAATGAGCAGTTCTTC.

In the case of this clone: The sample contains more than one DNA sequence encoding this CDR3. CDR3 loop: CASSVRHNEQFF. The CDR3 DNA reads TGTGCCAGCAGCGTACGACACAATGAGCAGTTCTTC. V is TRBV9 and J is TRBJ2-1; D gene uncertain. This CDR3 contains 12 residues. Germline V gene data show CDR1 as SGDLS and CDR2 as YYNGEE. Trimming stripped 1 base from V and 5 bases from J, with 4 bases between.

About this clone: Other DNA sequences in the sample encode the same CDR3. This CDR3 is CASSLELAGHNEQFF. CDR3 nucleotides: TGCGCCAGCAGCTTGGAACTAGCGGGGCACAATGAGCAGTTCTTC. The chain employs TRBV5-1 and TRBJ2-1; 10 bases are a match to TRBD2. J was trimmed by 5 bases and V by 0 bases; bases with no gene match: 2. In germline, CDR1 is SGHRS, CDR2 YFSETQ. The CDR3 runs 15 residues.

The chain combines TRBV7-8 with TRBJ1-1, with no clear D. The CDR3 totals 13 residues. V gave up 2 bases and J gave up 1 base, with 5 bases separating them. Germline CDR1 SGHVS, CDR2 FQNEAQ. CDR3 in DNA: TGTGCCAGCAGCTTACGCAAGAACACTGAAGCTTTCTTT. Translation gives CASSLRKNTEAFF.

The rearrangement joins TRBV7-3 to TRBJ2-1, with 9 bases matching TRBD1. Germline V gene sequence: CDR1 SGHTA, CDR2 FQGTGA. Unmatched junction bases numbered 5, after V lost 5 bases and J lost 3 bases. The CDR3 extends over 15 amino acids. The CDR3 DNA follows: TGTGCCAGCAGCCCCCGGACAGGGGACTACAATGAGCAGTTCTTC. This codes for CASSPRTGDYNEQFF.

V usage is TRBV6-1 and J usage is TRBJ2-1, with TRBD1 matching over 7 bases. The CDR3 has 13 amino acids. Germline trimming cut 6 bases from V and 5 bases from J; bases unmatched to any gene: 4. The germline gives CDR1 MNHNS, CDR2 SASEGT. CDR3 residues: CASRPTGDNEQFF. CDR3 nucleotides: TGTGCCAGCAGACCCACAGGGGACAATGAGCAGTTCTTC.

V usage is TRBV11-2 and J usage is TRBJ2-3; a possible D gene is TRBD2 (5 bases). This CDR3 is 13 amino acids long. The germline V gene has CDR1 SGHAT and CDR2 FQNNGV. The germline V and J ends were trimmed by 4 bases and 2 bases, with 7 bases remaining between them. The CDR3 here is CASSSGNTDTQYF. CDR3 in DNA: TGTGCCAGCAGCTCGGGGAACACAGATACGCAGTATTTT.

The chain recombines TRBV7-2 with TRBJ2-1; D not certain. The CDR3 is 16 amino acids. Germline V gene data show CDR1 as SGHTA and CDR2 as FQGNSA. V lost 5 bases, J lost 0 bases, and 14 bases lay in between. The CDR3 DNA follows: TGTGCCAGCAGCCTAAGACGCTCCTCCTCCTACAATGAGCAGTTCTTC. It specifies CASSLRRSSSYNEQFF.

V gene TRBV28 combines with J gene TRBJ2-7; 9 bases are a match to TRBD1. V dropped 5 bases and J dropped 6; count of bases not matched to a gene: 11. The CDR3 totals 15 residues. CDR1 MDHEN and CDR2 SYDVKM come from the germline V gene. CDR3 DNA: TGTGCCAGCAGTCCGCGGGACAGGGCCACCCTCGAGCAGTACTTC. It translates to CASSPRDRATLEQYF.

The chain links TRBV18 to TRBJ2-7, with D unclear. The CDR3 spans 14 residues. The V end was cut by 1 base, the J end by 5 bases, with 12 bases between. Germline CDR1 KGHSH, CDR2 LQKENI. This CDR3 reads CASSPRVAFDEQYF. The CDR3 DNA is TGTGCCAGCTCACCACGAGTAGCCTTTGACGAGCAGTACTTC.

The chain carries TRBV7-2 and TRBJ1-5; the D gene is possibly TRBD1 (6 bases). This CDR3 comprises 13 residues. In germline, CDR1 is SGHTA, CDR2 FQGNSA. Trimming removed 4 bases from V and 5 bases from J, with 9 bases in between. DNA for the CDR3: TGTGCCAGCAGCTCGACAGGCGATCAGCCCCAGCATTTT. Translation: CASSSTGDQPQHF.

This rearrangement joins TRBV10-3 to TRBJ2-5; D may be TRBD2 (6 bases). The CDR3 totals 13 residues. The germline V gene encodes CDR1 ENHRY and CDR2 SYGVKD. V was cut by 4 bases and J by 5 bases, with 11 bases left in between. CDR3 loop: CAISVSGGETQYF. CDR3 coding DNA: TGTGCCATCAGTGTCTCCGGGGGTGAGACCCAGTACTTC.

The V call is TRBV5-1, the J call TRBJ2-7, with D perhaps matching TRBD1 (7 bases). V was trimmed by 5 bases and J by 2 bases, leaving 14 bases between them. CDR1 and CDR2 from the germline V gene are SGHRS and YFSETQ. The CDR3 runs 14 residues. The CDR3 sequence is CASSHAGQTYEQYF. DNA of the CDR3: TGCGCCAGCAGTCATGCGGGACAGACCTACGAGCAGTACTTC. Combining the CDR3 with reference TRBV5-1 and TRBJ2-7 gives the whole variable domain KAGVTQTPRYLIKTRGQQVTLSCSPISGHRSVSWYQQTPGQGLQFLFEYFSETQRNKGNFPGRFSGRQFSNSRSEMNVSTLELGDSALYLCASSHAGQTYEQYFGPGTRLTVT.

The chain recombines TRBV10-2 with TRBJ2-7; possible D gene TRBD2, 6 bases. Per the germline V gene, CDR1 is WSHSY and CDR2 is SAAADI. With 5 bases removed from V and 1 base from J, the gap between germline ends came to 15 bases. The CDR3 sequence is 15 residues long. The CDR3 loop reads CASSPPGLASYEQYF. The DNA of the CDR3 is TGCGCCAGCAGTCCCCCGGGACTGGCGTCCTACGAGCAGTACTTC.

The genes are TRBV6-5 and TRBJ2-3; D possibly corresponds to TRBD2 (5 bases). CDR1 MNHEY and CDR2 SVGAGI come from the germline V gene. The CDR3 contains 13 residues. The V end lost 4 bases, the J end lost 3 bases, and 8 bases lay between the germline ends. This CDR3 is CASSSWRTDTQYF. CDR3 bases: TGTGCCAGCAGTTCATGGAGGACAGATACGCAGTATTTT.

The V and J genes are TRBV2 and TRBJ2-1; 14 nucleotides align to TRBD2. The J segment lost 9 bases and the V segment lost 10 bases, leaving 8 bases of the junction unmatched. Germline CDR1 is SNHLY and CDR2 is FYNNEI. This CDR3 contains 14 residues. CDR3 sequence: CATSGTSGSPEQFF. The DNA for the CDR3 is TGTGCCACCAGCGGGACTAGCGGGAGCCCTGAGCAGTTCTTC.

The genes are TRBV2 and TRBJ2-1, with D perhaps TRBD2 (6 bases). The CDR3 loop spans 15 amino acids. Germline lookup yields CDR1 SNHLY and CDR2 FYNNEI. V was pared by 1 base and J by 2 bases, with 9 bases between. CDR3 DNA sequence: TGTGCCAGCAGTGAAGGGGCTAGCGCCTACAATGAGCAGTTCTTC. Residues: CASSEGASAYNEQFF.